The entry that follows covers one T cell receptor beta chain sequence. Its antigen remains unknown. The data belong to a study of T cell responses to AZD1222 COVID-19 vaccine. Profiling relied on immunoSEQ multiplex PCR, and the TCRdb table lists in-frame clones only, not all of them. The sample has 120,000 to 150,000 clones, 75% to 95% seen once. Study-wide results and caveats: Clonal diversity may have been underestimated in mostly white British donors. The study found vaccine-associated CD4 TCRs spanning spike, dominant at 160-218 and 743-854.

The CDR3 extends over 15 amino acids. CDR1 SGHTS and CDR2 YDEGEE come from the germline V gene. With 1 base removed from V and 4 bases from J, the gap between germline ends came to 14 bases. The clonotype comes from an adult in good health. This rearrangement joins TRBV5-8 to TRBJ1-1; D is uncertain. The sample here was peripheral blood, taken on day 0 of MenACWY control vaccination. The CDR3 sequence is CASSLFRGGFTEAFF. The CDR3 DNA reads TGTGCCAGCAGCTTGTTCCGGGGAGGTTTCACTGAAGCTTTCTTT.